This section outlines one T cell receptor beta chain sequence together with its context. Its antigen is still unknown. The CDR3 is 18 residues long. Trimming removed 3 bases from V and 1 base from J; junction bases left unmatched: 11. Germline-derived CDR1 and CDR2 are SNHLY and FYNNEI. Naive CD8 isolation took CD45RO-negative cells positively selected for CCR7 and excluded terminally differentiated effector memory CD45RA+ cells. Donors included only healthy HIV-negative adults lacking recent acute infections or vaccinations. Here immunoSEQ multiplex PCR was the method, and the copy in TCRdb shows in-frame clones only, minus some. The sample consists of about 2 million clones, just under 95% of them appearing once. These data originate in a study of shared clonotypes between healthy human individuals. Turning to the study itself: Those who served as donors were two women and a few men between the ages of 18 and 49. Overall study findings and caveats: Rarefaction exposed incomplete sorted-subset sequencing despite large depth.

V is TRBV2 and J is TRBJ1-4; 7 nucleotides align to TRBD1. The clonotype originates from a man aged 18-30 years in good health. Sequencing was performed on naive CD8+ T cells sorted from blood. The CDR3 loop is CASSDPTGSVETNEKLFF. The CDR3, as DNA: TGTGCCAGCAGTGATCCGACAGGGAGTGTGGAAACTAATGAAAAACTGTTTTTT.